This T cell receptor beta chain comes out of a study of blood T cell repertoires in COVID-19. Study at large: Italy, Spain and the United States were the sources of the convalescent and acute COVID-19 samples. PBMCs, B-cell-depleted T cells, or T cells were the source of the cDNA or gDNA that made up the material.

Original analysis: For nucleated cells, counts were estimated from reference gene primer amplification. Data came from immunoSEQ multiplex PCR; TCRdb stores just in-frame clones and leaves some out. Clonal size and the V and J genes are those of that table, whereas D and trimming came from the DNA. The table shows 220,000 or so clones, with over 65% occurring only once. This CDR3 has 15 residues. V shed 2 bases and J shed 9 bases, with 19 bases lying between them. Germline V CDR1 and CDR2: MNHEY, SVGAGI. Allocation to cohorts depended on clinical history reported by the participants. The TCR was taken from an older woman who had recovered from COVID-19. J is TRBJ1-1 and V is TRBV6-5, with no clear D. Sequencing input: PBMCs or T cells enriched from blood (not recorded which). DNA of the CDR3: TGTGCCAGCAGTTACGTAATTTTTCCCCCCGGTAAAGCTTTCTTT. Translated, it gives CASSYVIFPPGKAFF.